The clone carrying this T cell receptor beta chain appeared many times. The sample comes from a study of T cell repertoires in cytomegalovirus infection. From the reads, TCRdb called clonotypes with MiXCR, one entry per CDR3 protein. The table includes about 260,000 distinct CDR3 sequences, roughly 13% detected once. The germline CDR1 and CDR2 sequences are SEHNR and FQNEAQ (reference sequence). The CDR3 is 17 amino acids. V gave up 5 bases and J gave up 2 bases; unmatched junction bases: 11. The chain carries TRBV7-9 and TRBJ2-1, with TRBD2 matching 8 bases. This TCR came from a human donor in good health (CMV status not recorded). Some clones in this sample may be carry-over from other donors' samples. The sample consisted of PBMCs. Written as DNA, the CDR3 is TGTGCCAGCAGCCTCGCGACAGCGGGGGTAACCTACAATGAGCAGTTCTTC. Its protein product is CASSLATAGVTYNEQFF.